This entry lists 20 T cell receptor beta chains sequenced from one sample in a study of identical twins. TCRdb reanalysed the 5' RACE reads using MiXCR and keeps one entry per CDR3 protein. Among around 690,000 distinct CDR3 sequences, around 20% were seen once, and the ten largest hold over 4%. These data were also reused for a study on T cells expressing NK-cell markers.

Sequences were obtained from PBMCs. These receptors all come from a woman aged 18-29 years in good health.

This clonotype was seen a handful of times. The chain uses TRBV20-1 and TRBJ2-5, with 8 nucleotides matching TRBD2. Losses at the gene ends were 0 bases for V and 3 bases for J; bases not matched to a gene: 15. Germline CDR1 is DFQATT and CDR2 is SNEGSKA (reference sequence). The CDR3 is made up of 18 amino acids. The CDR3 sequence: CSARDILSSGRLKETQYF. CDR3 sequence (DNA): TGCAGTGCTAGAGATATATTATCCAGCGGGAGATTGAAAGAGACCCAGTACTTC.

The V call is TRBV12-3 or TRBV12-4, the J call TRBJ2-7; D may be TRBD2 (6 bases). Trimming stripped 1 base from V and 4 bases from J, with 11 bases between. The length of the CDR3 is 14 residues. The chain's CDR3 is CASSLGGGRYEQYF. CDR3 nucleotide sequence: TGTGCCAGCAGTTTAGGTGGGGGGAGATACGAGCAGTACTTC.

This clonotype was recorded at least ten times. The chain is built from TRBV3-1 and TRBJ2-1, with 7 bases identical to TRBD2. The CDR3 has 15 residues. After removal of 1 base from V and 9 bases from J, the junction contained 9 bases not matched to a gene. Germline values: CDR1 LGHDT, CDR2 YNNKEL (reference sequence). The DNA of the CDR3 is TGTGCCAGCAGCCAAGCGAGGAGGGAGGGAGTTGAGCAGTTCTTC. This gives the protein CASSQARREGVEQFF.

The gene calls are TRBV6-1 and TRBJ1-5; D is undetermined. Germline V gene lookup returns CDR1 MNHNS and CDR2 SASEGT. This CDR3 has 14 residues. V lost 2 bases and J 3 bases, leaving 8 bases between the germline ends. Here the CDR3 DNA reads TGTGCCAGCAGTGAACGGACGGTCAATCAGCCCCAGCATTTT. This gives the protein CASSERTVNQPQHF.

The sample holds a few counts of this clonotype. V is TRBV20-1 and J is TRBJ1-1; weak D call: TRBD1 (6 bases). The CDR3 has 16 residues. With 3 bases removed from V and 2 bases from J, the gap between germline ends came to 19 bases. CDR1 and CDR2 (germline): DFQATT, SNEGSKA (reference sequence). The CDR3 spells CSARATRTVLNTEAFF. The CDR3 DNA sequence: TGCAGTGCTAGGGCTACTCGGACAGTTCTTAACACTGAAGCTTTCTTT.

The chain employs TRBV7-9 and TRBJ2-1; TRBD1 is a possible D gene (6 bases). Per the germline V gene, CDR1 is SEHNR and CDR2 is FQNEAQ (reference sequence). Trimming pared 1 base from V and 4 bases from J, leaving 8 bases between. The CDR3 has 14 amino acids. CDR3 residues: CASSLVDRYNEQFF. CDR3 in DNA: TGTGCCAGCAGCTTAGTAGACAGGTACAATGAGCAGTTCTTC. The whole variable domain, remainder taken from reference TRBV7-9 and TRBJ2-1, is DTGVSQNPRHKITKRGQNVTFRCDPISEHNRLYWYRQTLGQGPEFLTYFQNEAQLEKSRLLSDRFSAERPKGSFSTLEIQRTEQGDSAMYLCASSLVDRYNEQFFGPGTRLTVL.

In this sample, this clonotype turned up many times. The rearrangement uses TRBV12-3 or TRBV12-4 and TRBJ2-3, with D hard to call. The CDR3 length is 12 residues. The V gene lost 3 bases and the J gene lost 4 bases, with 5 bases spanning the gap. The CDR3 spells CASSFGADTQYF. CDR3 DNA sequence: TGTGCCAGCAGTTTTGGAGCAGATACGCAGTATTTT.

This rearrangement joins TRBV5-1 to TRBJ2-5, with D unclear. Per the germline V gene, CDR1 is SGHRS and CDR2 is YFSETQ. This CDR3 contains 13 residues. V was trimmed by 0 bases and J by 4 bases, leaving 7 bases between them. CDR3 sequence reads: CASSLVSRETQYF. CDR3 sequence (DNA): TGCGCCAGCAGCTTGGTCAGTAGAGAGACCCAGTACTTC.

V and J are TRBV10-3 and TRBJ2-7; 7 bases are a match to TRBD2. The trim removed 0 bases at V and 2 bases at J, leaving 7 bases unmatched. The germline gives CDR1 ENHRY, CDR2 SYGVKD. The CDR3 length is 16 residues. CDR3 protein: CAISESKRGRPYEQYF. In nucleotides, the CDR3 is TGTGCCATCAGTGAGTCGAAGCGGGGCCGCCCCTACGAGCAGTACTTC.

In its sample, this clonotype was seen a few times. The rearrangement uses TRBV5-1 and TRBJ2-1, with D possibly being TRBD2 (7 bases). The CDR3 length is 15 residues. CDR1 and CDR2 (germline): SGHRS, YFSETQ. V was trimmed by 3 bases and J by 2 bases, leaving 12 bases between them. CDR3 in amino acids: CASSSGGAAYNEQFF. CDR3 bases: TGCGCCAGCAGCTCTGGGGGGGCCGCCTACAATGAGCAGTTCTTC.

The table lists this clonotype with a count of one. This sequence joins TRBV20-1 and TRBJ2-7; D gene unclear. The CDR3 sequence is 12 residues long. The V end lost 3 bases, the J end lost 7 bases, and 13 bases lay between the germline ends. Per germline, CDR1 DFQATT and CDR2 SNEGSKA (reference sequence). CDR3 DNA: TGCAGTGCTAGCGAAGGACGCACTGAGCAGTACTTC. This encodes CSASEGRTEQYF.

This clonotype has ten or more counts. CDR3 in amino acids: CSASPSQGAANNEQFF. The CDR3 region has the DNA TGCAGTGCTAGTCCGTCCCAGGGGGCGGCGAACAATGAGCAGTTCTTC. The rearrangement links TRBV20-1 to TRBJ2-1; 8 bases fit TRBD1. This CDR3 spans 16 amino acids. V dropped 3 bases and J dropped 5; count of bases not matched to a gene: 12. Per germline, CDR1 DFQATT and CDR2 SNEGSKA (reference sequence).

The sample holds a few counts of this clonotype. V gene TRBV6-2 or TRBV6-3 combines with J gene TRBJ2-1; TRBD2 matches at 8 bases. Trimming took 8 bases from V and 8 from J; bases not matched to a gene: 8. Germline loops: CDR1 MNHEY, CDR2 SVGEGT. The CDR3 length is 13 residues. The CDR3 DNA sequence: TGTGCCAGCGGGCTAGCGGGCCGGGATGAGCAGTTCTTC. Its translation is CASGLAGRDEQFF.

This rearrangement joins TRBV9 to TRBJ1-2; D call uncertain. The CDR3 consists of 15 residues. Trimming removed 0 bases from V and 8 bases from J, with 17 bases in between. From germline, CDR1 is SGDLS and CDR2 YYNGEE. CDR3 sequence: CASSVVLGPAEGYTF. As DNA, the CDR3 is TGTGCCAGCAGCGTAGTGTTAGGACCGGCGGAGGGCTACACCTTC.

The chain uses TRBV6-1 and TRBJ1-3, with a possible D match to TRBD1 (6 bases). This CDR3 has 17 amino acids. Per the germline V gene, CDR1 is MNHNS and CDR2 is SASEGT. V lost 7 bases and J 0 bases, leaving 19 bases between the germline ends. CDR3 DNA: TGTGCCAGCACAACTCTTGCCGGGGGCGGCTCTGGAAACACCATATATTTT. This translates into CASTTLAGGGSGNTIYF.

This chain links TRBV27 with TRBJ2-1; D unclear. Trimming took 6 bases from V and 6 from J, leaving 21 bases between them. Germline CDR1 and CDR2: MNHEY and SMNVEV (reference sequence). The CDR3 is 16 residues long. CDR3 region: CASRSVSGSPPNEQFF. The CDR3 nucleotides are TGTGCCAGCAGGTCCGTTAGTGGGTCTCCCCCCAATGAGCAGTTCTTC.

This sequence joins TRBV29-1 and TRBJ2-7; 10 bases are shared with TRBD2. Germline V gene data show CDR1 as SQVTM and CDR2 as ANQGSEA. The CDR3 spans 12 residues. With 6 bases clipped from V and 6 bases from J, the junction kept 5 bases outside the gene matches. The CDR3 DNA is TGCAGCGTCGGGACTAGCGTTAGCGAGCAGTACTTC. This sequence encodes CSVGTSVSEQYF.

This clonotype was counted only a few times. This chain connects TRBV20-1 to TRBJ2-1, with 8 nucleotides matching TRBD2. The germline CDR1 and CDR2 sequences are DFQATT and SNEGSKA (reference sequence). CDR3 length: 12 residues. Trimming removed 3 bases from V and 12 bases from J; junction bases left unmatched: 7. In nucleotides, the CDR3 is TGCAGTGCTAGCGGGGGGGGCGTGGGGCAGTTCTTC. It encodes CSASGGGVGQFF.

The genes are TRBV12-3 or TRBV12-4 and TRBJ1-1; a weak D match, TRBD1 (5 bases). The CDR3 extends over 14 amino acids. The V end was cut by 3 bases, the J end by 7 bases, with 15 bases between. CDR3 coding DNA: TGTGCCAGCAGTTTTAGCGGGGGAAGAGATGAAGCTTTCTTT. The encoded protein is CASSFSGGRDEAFF.

This clonotype was detected a few times. The gene calls are TRBV5-1 and TRBJ1-1; D uncertain. The germline V gene has CDR1 SGHRS and CDR2 YFSETQ. The CDR3 contains 15 residues. With 0 bases removed from V and 1 base from J, the gap between germline ends came to 10 bases. The CDR3 bases are TGCGCCAGCAGCTTGGGTGTCCTGGGGAACACTGAAGCTTTCTTT. Encoded protein: CASSLGVLGNTEAFF.